The present T cell receptor (beta chain) was sequenced within a study of prognosis after radiotherapy for stage I lung cancer. Study observations and caveats: After stereotactic body radiation therapy, median unique TCR clones were 6,000 to 7,500, down from around 9,800.

CDR1 and CDR2 from the germline V gene are MNHEY and SVGAGI. The CDR3 has 14 residues. Trimming cost V 7 bases and J 7 bases, with 14 bases left between them. The genomic DNA TCR beta CDR3 region underwent two rounds of multiplex PCR. The first round of PCR was done with primers that matched each TRBV and TRBJ gene. TCRdb re-derived calls from the multiplex PCR reads in MiXCR, one entry per CDR3 protein. This table has about 28,000 distinct CDR3 sequences, 46% appearing once. Concerning this clonotype itself: Its antigen is not known.

The chain employs TRBV6-5 and TRBJ1-6, with D unclear. The material was PBMCs, obtained before or after stereotactic body radiation therapy (not recorded which). This receptor was identified in a donor over 45 with non-small cell lung cancer. The CDR3 region is CASTWTGGNSPLHF. CDR3 bases: TGTGCCAGCACCTGGACGGGAGGAAATTCACCCCTCCACTTT.